What follows describes a single T cell receptor beta chain. The antigen is unknown. Template switching by 5'RACE with UMIs generated the TCR beta cDNA. TCRdb re-called the 5' RACE reads and catalogs CDR3 proteins one per entry, DNA excluded. The ten top clones account for around 0.4%, within a sample of over 200,000 distinct CDR3 sequences. Looked up from germline, CDR1 is MNHEY and CDR2 is SVGEGT. This CDR3 has 11 amino acids. This specimen comes from a study of T cells expressing NK-cell markers. Study context: Sorted CD3+CD56-NKG2C+, CD3+CD56+NKG2C- and CD3+CD56+NKG2C+ T cells were the source of the TCR beta repertoires. The authors sequenced eight donors, of whom seven were HCMV-seropositive and one was seronegative. Points from the study as a whole: Among several donors, these clonotypes also ranked first in the CD3+CD56-NKG2C+ fraction.

This TCR was recovered from a man aged 18-30 years in good health. Sequencing used blood T cells: a sorted CD56 or NKG2C T cell subset, CD4+ or CD8+ T cells, or bulk PBMC T cells (not recorded which). The V and J genes are TRBV6-2 or TRBV6-3 and TRBJ2-1; the D call from TCRdb, TRBD2, cannot be confirmed without DNA. CDR3 protein: CASSYEGREFF.